The 5 T cell receptor beta chains presented below share a single source sample, sequenced in a study of T cell repertoires in cytomegalovirus infection (dated by TCRdb to about 2019). TCRdb lists the instrument as Illumina HiSeq 1500. The raw public data were reprocessed by TCRdb itself: fastp quality trimming at Q25, MiXCR clonotype calling, in-frame beta chains only. Identical CDR3 protein sequences are pooled into one entry, listed with their most common genes and DNA. The sample yields 210,000 or so distinct CDR3 sequences; 6.5% were counted once. The top ten hold more than 5.5% of the sample. The specimen was PBMCs. The receptors shown here come from a human donor in good health (CMV status not recorded). Some clones in this sample may be carry-over from other donors' samples.

This clonotype was detected a few times. The chain uses TRBV20-1 and TRBJ2-7; 9 nucleotides match TRBD1. The junction had 6 bases not matched to a gene; V was cut back by 0 bases and J by 6 bases. The CDR3 contains 14 residues. Germline assignment: CDR1 DFQATT and CDR2 SNEGSKA (reference sequence). CDR3 nucleotides: TGCAGTGCTAGAGAGGGGACAGGGAGTGGCGAGCAGTACTTC. Amino acid sequence: CSAREGTGSGEQYF.

This clonotype has ten or more counts. The chain recombines TRBV20-1 with TRBJ1-2; 11 bases line up with TRBD1. This CDR3 has 16 residues. Unmatched junction bases numbered 14, after V lost 4 bases and J lost 7 bases. Germline V CDR1 and CDR2: DFQATT, SNEGSKA (reference sequence). The DNA for the CDR3 is TGCAGTGCTAATCCCGGGACAGGGGGTGGACGGGGTGGCTACACCTTC. Its translation: CSANPGTGGGRGGYTF.

In its sample, this clonotype was seen many times. The chain carries TRBV7-8 and TRBJ2-7, with D tentatively TRBD1 (6 bases). V was pared by 5 bases and J by 2 bases, with 16 bases between. The CDR3 loop spans 15 amino acids. The germline V gene encodes CDR1 SGHVS and CDR2 FQNEAQ. In DNA form, the CDR3 reads TGTGCCAGCAGCCCCGAGGTGGACAGACCCTACGAGCAGTACTTC. This encodes CASSPEVDRPYEQYF. Using reference TRBV7-8 and TRBJ2-7 for the parts outside the CDR3, the full variable domain is GAGVSQSPRYKVAKRGQDVALRCDPISGHVSLFWYQQALGQGPEFLTYFQNEAQLDKSGLPSDRFFAERPEGSVSTLKIQRTQQEDSAVYLCASSPEVDRPYEQYFGPGTRLTVT.

This clonotype has a count of ten or more. The chain couples TRBV6-2 or TRBV6-3 to TRBJ1-1; 7 positions match TRBD1. CDR1 and CDR2 (germline): MNHEY, SVGEGT. CDR3 length: 13 residues. The ends lost 2 bases at V and 9 bases at J; junction bases unmatched: 6. The CDR3 region is CASSYGRDSKAFF. In DNA, the CDR3 is TGTGCCAGCAGTTACGGACGGGACAGTAAAGCTTTCTTT.

V and J are TRBV29-1 and TRBJ1-2; D is unclear. The CDR3 is 12 amino acids. Looked up from germline, CDR1 is SQVTM and CDR2 is ANQGSEA. The V and J ends lost 5 bases and 2 bases respectively, with 9 bases between them. CDR3: CSVNWENYGYTF. CDR3 DNA sequence: TGCAGCGTTAACTGGGAAAACTATGGCTACACCTTC.